This T cell receptor (beta chain) was retrieved from a study of cytomegalovirus exposure and HLA in healthy donors. General study findings and limits: Specificity of three CMV-associated chains for CMV antigens was verified in vitro. Most of the TCR beta V segments (in an earlier analysis) were productive either about 90% or about 30% of the time. The study designated 164 TCR beta chains cytomegalovirus-associated.

Unrecorded immune exposure was likely among donors, who were nominally healthy when sampled. PCR amplification relied on 60 Vbeta primers (plus 13 Jbeta primers). Sequencing was performed with immunoSEQ multiplex PCR; in TCRdb, only in-frame clones are kept and a portion is missing. The table shows 140,000 to 150,000 clones, with around 80% occurring only once. The CDR3 length is 20 residues. V gave up 3 bases and J gave up 0 bases, with 24 bases separating them. Germline-derived CDR1 and CDR2 are SGHRS and YFSETQ. Regarding this clone: Its target is not known.

The specimen sequenced was PBMCs. The V and J genes are TRBV5-1 and TRBJ2-2, with a tentative D call TRBD2 (6 bases). This sequence originates from a female donor in good health and CMV-seronegative. CDR3 DNA sequence: TGCGCCAGCAGCTACAGAACAATCATGGGTAGCGGCACGAACACCGGGGAGCTGTTTTTT. It translates to CASSYRTIMGSGTNTGELFF.